This TCR beta chain was captured in a study of T cell repertoires in cytomegalovirus infection. On the study more broadly: Based on public TCR beta signatures, there were indications of CMV infection and of a matching HLA type.

Study-wide findings and caveats: CMV-specific HLA-C-restricted TCR beta clonotypes dominated the ex vivo response. Accumulated public TCR beta family frequency recognized individuals carrying CMV together with the relevant HLA.

The table lists this clonotype with a few counts. Its specificity is not known. TCRdb redid the calling of the reads with MiXCR, one entry per CDR3 protein. The sample shows roughly 250,000 distinct CDR3 sequences, 9% to 15% of them seen only once. V was shortened by 1 base and J by 5 bases, with 20 bases between the two germline ends. CDR1 and CDR2 from the germline V gene are SGHTA and FQGNSA. The length of the CDR3 is 17 residues. The chain has TRBV7-2 and TRBJ2-5; D unclear. Sequencing was carried out using PBMCs. This sequence was found in a human donor in good health (CMV status not recorded). Some clones in this sample may be carry-over from other donors' samples. The CDR3 DNA reads as TGTGCCAGCAGCTTAGGCAGTCGTTTGGTGAGAGGCGAGACCCAGTACTTC. It specifies CASSLGSRLVRGETQYF.